Listed here is a single T cell receptor beta chain. The data were taken from a study of blood T cell repertoires in COVID-19. About the study: Spain, Italy and the United States supplied samples that represented acute and convalescent COVID-19. Sample material is recorded as cDNA or gDNA derived from T cells, B-cell-depleted T cells, or PBMCs.

The CDR3 spans 12 residues. V was trimmed by 1 base and J by 6 bases, leaving 6 bases between them. Germline CDR1 is LGHDT and CDR2 is YNNKEL (reference sequence). The Seattle patients, enrolled during active infection, were followed longitudinally. Authors' processing steps: Reference gene primer amplification yielded estimated nucleated cell counts. Libraries were prepared by immunoSEQ multiplex PCR; TCRdb keeps only in-frame clonotypes and omits some of them. The V and J calls and the clone size are those of that table, but D and trimming were determined from the DNA. The table includes hundreds of thousands of clones, 70% to 90% detected once.

Sequencing was performed on peripheral blood. The TCR was taken from a woman between 50 and 59 years old with COVID-19, enrolled during active disease. The chain carries TRBV3-1 (or the pseudogene TRBV3-2) and TRBJ1-2; a possible D gene is TRBD1 (6 bases). CDR3 sequence reads: CASSQAGDGYTF. The CDR3 region has the DNA TGTGCCAGCAGCCAAGCAGGGGATGGCTACACCTTC.